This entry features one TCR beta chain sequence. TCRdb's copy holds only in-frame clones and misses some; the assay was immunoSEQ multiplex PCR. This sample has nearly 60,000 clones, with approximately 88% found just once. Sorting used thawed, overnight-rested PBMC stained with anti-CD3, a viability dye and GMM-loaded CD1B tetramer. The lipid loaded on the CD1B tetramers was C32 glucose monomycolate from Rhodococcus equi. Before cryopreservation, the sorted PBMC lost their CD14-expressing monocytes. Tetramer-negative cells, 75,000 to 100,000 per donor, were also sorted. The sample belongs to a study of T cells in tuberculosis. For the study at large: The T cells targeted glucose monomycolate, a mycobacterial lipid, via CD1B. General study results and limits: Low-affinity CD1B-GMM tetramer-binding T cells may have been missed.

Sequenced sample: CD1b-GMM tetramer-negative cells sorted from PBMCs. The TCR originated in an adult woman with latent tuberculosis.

CDR3 sequence (DNA): TGTGCCAGTATGGAGGCGGGGGCCCTCTCTGGGGCCAACGTCCTGACTTTC. Protein sequence: CASMEAGALSGANVLTF. This chain joins TRBV19 and TRBJ2-6; perhaps TRBD2 as D (7 bases). CDR1 and CDR2 (germline): LNHDA, SQIVND (reference sequence). Trimming took off 7 bases at V and 0 bases at J, with 16 bases between the two ends. The CDR3 length is 17 residues.